This T cell receptor (beta chain) was identified in a study of stem cell transplantation in POMP-related autoinflammatory disease (dated by TCRdb to 2020 to 2022). Study-level background: The study hypothesis was that defective thymoproteasomes impair MHC class I-dependent CD8+ T-cell differentiation and positive selection, which skews the TRB repertoire. Before transplant, CD4+ naive T-cell skewing, low CD8+ T-cell proportions, and reduced T-cell cytokine secretion were observed in patients. High-throughput TRB sequencing assessed how POMP deficiency affects T-cell receptor beta repertoire diversity and CDR3 characteristics.

Concerning this clone itself: The antigen it binds to is not known. No much larger clone exists at a distance of one base, and base qualities are not known.

In the paper's terms, the time point label means: before hematopoietic stem cell transplant. PRAID was characterized by prominent immunodeficiency alongside autoinflammation. Prior to TRB sequencing, T-cell subsets (conventional T cells, CD8+ T cells, regulatory T cells, T follicular helper cells) were sorted. The library relied on the immunoSEQ multiplex PCR assay. Per the original workflow: Shannon entropy, which accounts for clonal size distribution, was used to quantify repertoire diversity. The Gini-Simpson index (Simpson_1-D) served as the measure of how unequally clonotypes were distributed. The clones in this table, taken by TCRdb from immuneACCESS, are in-frame only. Not every clone is retained; where verified, under half of the shortfall comes from an unresolved V gene, and the cause of the rest is unknown. V and J calls and clone size are given by that table; D and trimming were obtained from the DNA. The sample includes about 26,000 clones, with more than 75% observed a single time. The ten largest account for 2.5% of the sample.

Trimming accounts for 0 bases at V and 5 bases at J, while the number of junction bases matched to no gene is 6. Taken from the germline V gene, the CDR1 and CDR2 loops are SGDLS and YYNGEE. Taken from cysteine to phenylalanine, the CDR3 has 16 residues. This entry keeps only the CDR3 DNA: 48 bases, framed from base 1. Beyond this particular receptor, the publication reports: The trend toward lower diversity and increased clonality in PRAID patients was statistically significant only for regulatory T cells. PRAID patients trended toward lower TRB diversity and higher clonality across all analyzed T-cell subsets. The number of unique TRB V-J gene pairings was restricted in PRAID patients.

This sequence was found in a human donor with POMP-related autoinflammation and immune dysregulation (PRAID). The sequence joins TRBV9 to TRBJ2-3; 10 bases in the junction line up with TRBD2. This specimen consisted of CD4+ T cells from PBMCs, obtained before stem cell transplantation. The CDR3 in this case is CASSVGSLAGVDTQYF. The DNA reads TGTGCCAGCAGCGTAGGAAGTCTAGCGGGAGTAGATACGCAGTATTTT.